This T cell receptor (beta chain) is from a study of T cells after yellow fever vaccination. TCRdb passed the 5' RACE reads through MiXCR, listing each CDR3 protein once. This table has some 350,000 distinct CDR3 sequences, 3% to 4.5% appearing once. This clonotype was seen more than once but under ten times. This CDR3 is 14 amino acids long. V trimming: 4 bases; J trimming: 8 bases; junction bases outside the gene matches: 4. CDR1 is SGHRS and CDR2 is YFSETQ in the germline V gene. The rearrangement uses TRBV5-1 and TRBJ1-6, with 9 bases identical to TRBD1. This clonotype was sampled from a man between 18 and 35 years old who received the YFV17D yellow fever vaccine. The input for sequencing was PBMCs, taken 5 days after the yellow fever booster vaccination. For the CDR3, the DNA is TGCGCCAGCAGCCGGGGACAGGGAGATTCACCCCTCCACTTT. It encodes CASSRGQGDSPLHF.